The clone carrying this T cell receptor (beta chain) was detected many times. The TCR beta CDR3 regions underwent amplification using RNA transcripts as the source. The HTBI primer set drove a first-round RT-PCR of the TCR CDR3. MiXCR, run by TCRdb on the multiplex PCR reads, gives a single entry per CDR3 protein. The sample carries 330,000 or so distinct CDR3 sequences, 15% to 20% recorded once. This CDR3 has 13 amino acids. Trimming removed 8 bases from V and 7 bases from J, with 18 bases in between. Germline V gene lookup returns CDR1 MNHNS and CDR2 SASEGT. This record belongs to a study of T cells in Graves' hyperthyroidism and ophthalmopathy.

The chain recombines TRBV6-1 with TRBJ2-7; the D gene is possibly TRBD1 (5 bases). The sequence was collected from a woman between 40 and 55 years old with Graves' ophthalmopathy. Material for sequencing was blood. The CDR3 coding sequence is TGTGCCAGCCACACGACTCGTGCAGGGGAGCAGTACTTC. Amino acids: CASHTTRAGEQYF.